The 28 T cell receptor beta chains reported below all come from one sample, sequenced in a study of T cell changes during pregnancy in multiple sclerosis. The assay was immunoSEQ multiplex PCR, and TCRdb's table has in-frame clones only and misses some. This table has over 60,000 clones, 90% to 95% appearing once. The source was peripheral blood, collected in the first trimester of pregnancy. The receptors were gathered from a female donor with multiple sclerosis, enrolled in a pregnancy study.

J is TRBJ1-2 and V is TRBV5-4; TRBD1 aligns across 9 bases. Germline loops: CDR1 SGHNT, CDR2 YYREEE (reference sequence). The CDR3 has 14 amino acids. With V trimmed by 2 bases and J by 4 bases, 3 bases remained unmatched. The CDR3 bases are TGTGCCAGCAGCTTTGGGACAGGGAGCTATGGCTACACCTTC. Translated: CASSFGTGSYGYTF.

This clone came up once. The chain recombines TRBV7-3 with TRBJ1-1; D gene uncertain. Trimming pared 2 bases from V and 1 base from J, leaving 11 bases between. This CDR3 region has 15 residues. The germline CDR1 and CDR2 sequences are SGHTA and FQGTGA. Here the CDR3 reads CASSLGPPTNTEAFF. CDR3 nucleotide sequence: TGTGCCAGCAGCTTAGGGCCGCCAACGAACACTGAAGCTTTCTTT.

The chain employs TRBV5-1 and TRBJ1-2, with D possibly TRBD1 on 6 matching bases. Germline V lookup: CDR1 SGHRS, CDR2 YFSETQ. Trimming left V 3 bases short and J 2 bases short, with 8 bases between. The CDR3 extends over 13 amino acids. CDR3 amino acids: CASSSGQNYGYTF. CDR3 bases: TGCGCCAGCAGCTCAGGACAGAACTATGGCTACACCTTC.

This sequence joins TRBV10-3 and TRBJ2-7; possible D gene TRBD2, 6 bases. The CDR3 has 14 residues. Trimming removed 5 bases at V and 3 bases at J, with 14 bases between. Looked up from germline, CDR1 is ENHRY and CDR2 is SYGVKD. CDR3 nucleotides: TGTGCCATCAGTTCGGGTCTCGGGGGCTACGAGCAGTACTTC. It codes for CAISSGLGGYEQYF.

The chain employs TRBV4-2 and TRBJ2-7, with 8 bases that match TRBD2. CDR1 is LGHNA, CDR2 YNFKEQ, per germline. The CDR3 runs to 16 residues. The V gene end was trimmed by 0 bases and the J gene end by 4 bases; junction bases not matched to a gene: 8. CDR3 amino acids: CASSQDRAGALYEQYF. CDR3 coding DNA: TGTGCCAGCAGCCAAGATAGAGCGGGAGCCCTATACGAGCAGTACTTC.

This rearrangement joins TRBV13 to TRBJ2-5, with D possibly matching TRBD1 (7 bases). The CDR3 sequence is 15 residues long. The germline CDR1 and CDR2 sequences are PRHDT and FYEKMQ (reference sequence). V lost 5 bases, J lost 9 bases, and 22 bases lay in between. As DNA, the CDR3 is TGTGCCAGCAGCCCTGACGGGGGCACAGGGGAGGCCCAGTACTTC. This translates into CASSPDGGTGEAQYF.

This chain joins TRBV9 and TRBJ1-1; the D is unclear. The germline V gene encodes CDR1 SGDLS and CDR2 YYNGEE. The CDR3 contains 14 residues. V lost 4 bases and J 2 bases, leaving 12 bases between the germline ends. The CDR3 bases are TGTGCCAGCAGCCCCACTAATCTTAACACTGAAGCTTTCTTT. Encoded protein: CASSPTNLNTEAFF.

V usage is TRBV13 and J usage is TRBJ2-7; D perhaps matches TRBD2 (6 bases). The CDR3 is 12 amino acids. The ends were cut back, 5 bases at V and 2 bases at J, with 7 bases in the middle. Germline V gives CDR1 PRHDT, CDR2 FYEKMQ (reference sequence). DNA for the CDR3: TGTGCCAGCAGCGGGGGGACCTACGAGCAGTACTTC. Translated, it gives CASSGGTYEQYF.

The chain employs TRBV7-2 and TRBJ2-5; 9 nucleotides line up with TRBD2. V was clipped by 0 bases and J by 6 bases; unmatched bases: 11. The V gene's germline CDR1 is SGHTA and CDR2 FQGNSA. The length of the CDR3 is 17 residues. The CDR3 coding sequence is TGTGCCAGCAGCTTAGCGCCCAGGCTAGCGGGGTATCAGACCCAGTACTTC. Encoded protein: CASSLAPRLAGYQTQYF.

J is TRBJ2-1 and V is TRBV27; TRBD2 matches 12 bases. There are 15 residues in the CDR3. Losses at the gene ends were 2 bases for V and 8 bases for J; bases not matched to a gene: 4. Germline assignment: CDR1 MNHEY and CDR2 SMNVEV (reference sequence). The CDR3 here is CASSLVRLAGDEQFF. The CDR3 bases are TGTGCCAGCAGTTTAGTCCGACTAGCGGGAGATGAGCAGTTCTTC.

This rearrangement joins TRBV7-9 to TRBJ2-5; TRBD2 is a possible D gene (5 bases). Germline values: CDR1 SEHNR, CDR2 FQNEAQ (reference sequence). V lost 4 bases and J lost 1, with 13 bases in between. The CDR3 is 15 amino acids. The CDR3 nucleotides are TGTGCCAGCAGCTCTCATGACGGAGGCCAAGAGACCCAGTACTTC. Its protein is CASSSHDGGQETQYF.

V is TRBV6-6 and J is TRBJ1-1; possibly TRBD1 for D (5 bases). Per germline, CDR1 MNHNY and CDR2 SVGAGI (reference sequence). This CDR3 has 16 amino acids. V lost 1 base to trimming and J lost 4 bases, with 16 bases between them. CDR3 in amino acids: CASSYFSGRVGTEAFF. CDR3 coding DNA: TGTGCCAGCAGTTACTTCTCAGGGAGGGTCGGCACTGAAGCTTTCTTT.

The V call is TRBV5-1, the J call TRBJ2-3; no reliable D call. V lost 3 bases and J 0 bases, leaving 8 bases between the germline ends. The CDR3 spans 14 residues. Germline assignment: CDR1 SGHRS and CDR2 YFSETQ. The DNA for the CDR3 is TGCGCCAGCAGCTCCGGTTCTAGCACAGATACGCAGTATTTT. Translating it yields CASSSGSSTDTQYF. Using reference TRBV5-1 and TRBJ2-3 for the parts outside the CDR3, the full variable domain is KAGVTQTPRYLIKTRGQQVTLSCSPISGHRSVSWYQQTPGQGLQFLFEYFSETQRNKGNFPGRFSGRQFSNSRSEMNVSTLELGDSALYLCASSSGSSTDTQYFGPGTRLTVL.

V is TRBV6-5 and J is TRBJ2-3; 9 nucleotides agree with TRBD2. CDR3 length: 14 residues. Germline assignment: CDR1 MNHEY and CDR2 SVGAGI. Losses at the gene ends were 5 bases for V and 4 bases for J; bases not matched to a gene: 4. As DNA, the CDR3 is TGTGCCAGCAGTGTAGCGGGAGTGGCAGATACGCAGTATTTT. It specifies CASSVAGVADTQYF.

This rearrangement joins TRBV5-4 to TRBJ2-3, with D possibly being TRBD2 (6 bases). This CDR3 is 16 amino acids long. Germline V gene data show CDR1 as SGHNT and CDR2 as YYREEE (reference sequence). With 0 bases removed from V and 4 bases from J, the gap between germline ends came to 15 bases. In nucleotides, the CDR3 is TGTGCCAGCAGCTTGGGGGCGGGGTGGCCCCCAGATACGCAGTATTTT. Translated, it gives CASSLGAGWPPDTQYF.

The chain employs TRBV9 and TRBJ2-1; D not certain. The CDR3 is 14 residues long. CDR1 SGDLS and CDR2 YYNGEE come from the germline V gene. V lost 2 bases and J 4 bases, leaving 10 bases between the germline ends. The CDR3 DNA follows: TGTGCCAGCAGCGTTGTCGACACGTACAATGAGCAGTTCTTC. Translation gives CASSVVDTYNEQFF. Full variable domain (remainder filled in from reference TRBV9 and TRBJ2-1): DSGVTQTPKHLITATGQRVTLRCSPRSGDLSVYWYQQSLDQGLQFLIQYYNGEERAKGNILERFSAQQFPDLHSELNLSSLELGDSALYFCASSVVDTYNEQFFGPGTRLTVL.

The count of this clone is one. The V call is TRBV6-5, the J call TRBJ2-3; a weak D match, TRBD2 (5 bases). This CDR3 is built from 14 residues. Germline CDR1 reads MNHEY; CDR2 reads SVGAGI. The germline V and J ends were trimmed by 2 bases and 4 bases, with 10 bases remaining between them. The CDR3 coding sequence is TGTGCCAGCAGTTACCTCCCGGAGGCAGATACGCAGTATTTT. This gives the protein CASSYLPEADTQYF.

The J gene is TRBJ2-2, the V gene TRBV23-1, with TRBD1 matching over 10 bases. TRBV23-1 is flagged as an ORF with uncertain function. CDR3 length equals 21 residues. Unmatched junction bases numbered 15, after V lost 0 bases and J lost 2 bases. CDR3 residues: CASSQSQKTLGTGDNTGELFF. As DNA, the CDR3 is TGCGCCAGCAGTCAATCGCAGAAAACCCTCGGGACAGGGGATAACACCGGGGAGCTGTTTTTT.

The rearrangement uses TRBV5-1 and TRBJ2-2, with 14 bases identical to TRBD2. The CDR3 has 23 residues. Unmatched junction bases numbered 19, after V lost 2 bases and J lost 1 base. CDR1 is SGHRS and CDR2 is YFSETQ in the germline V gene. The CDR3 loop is CASSFPGTESGTSGGLNTGELFF. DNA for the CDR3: TGCGCCAGCAGCTTCCCCGGGACAGAATCCGGGACTAGCGGGGGACTGAACACCGGGGAGCTGTTTTTT.

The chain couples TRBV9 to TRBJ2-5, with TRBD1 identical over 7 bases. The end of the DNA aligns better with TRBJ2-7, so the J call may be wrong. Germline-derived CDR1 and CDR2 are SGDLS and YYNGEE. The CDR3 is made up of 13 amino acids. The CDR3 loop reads CASSVGDSYEQYF. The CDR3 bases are TGTGCCAGCAGCGTAGGGGACAGCTACGAGCAGTACTTC.

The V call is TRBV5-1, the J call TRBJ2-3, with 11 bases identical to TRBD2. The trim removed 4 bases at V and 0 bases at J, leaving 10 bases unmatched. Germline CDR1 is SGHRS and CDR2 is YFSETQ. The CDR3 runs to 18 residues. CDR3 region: CASSILGTSGTSTDTQYF. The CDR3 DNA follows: TGCGCCAGCAGCATCTTAGGGACTAGCGGAACTAGCACAGATACGCAGTATTTT.

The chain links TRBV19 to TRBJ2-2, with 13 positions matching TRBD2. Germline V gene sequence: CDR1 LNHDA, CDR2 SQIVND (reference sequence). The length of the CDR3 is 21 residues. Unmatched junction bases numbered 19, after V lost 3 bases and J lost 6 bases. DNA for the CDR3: TGTGCCAGTAGTATCTCACCACTAGCGGGAGGGCCTCTTGAACACCCCGGGGAGCTGTTTTTT. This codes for CASSISPLAGGPLEHPGELFF.

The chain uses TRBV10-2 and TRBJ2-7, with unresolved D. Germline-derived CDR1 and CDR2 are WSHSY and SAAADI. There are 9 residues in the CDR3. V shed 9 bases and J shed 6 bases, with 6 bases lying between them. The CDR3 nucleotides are TGCGCCAGTCAAGCCGAGCAGTACTTC. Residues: CASQAEQYF.

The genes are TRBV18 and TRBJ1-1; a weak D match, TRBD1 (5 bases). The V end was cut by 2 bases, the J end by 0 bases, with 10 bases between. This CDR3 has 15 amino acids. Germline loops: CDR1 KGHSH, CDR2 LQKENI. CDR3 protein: CASSPGAGMNTEAFF. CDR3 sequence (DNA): TGTGCCAGCTCACCAGGGGCAGGCATGAACACTGAAGCTTTCTTT.

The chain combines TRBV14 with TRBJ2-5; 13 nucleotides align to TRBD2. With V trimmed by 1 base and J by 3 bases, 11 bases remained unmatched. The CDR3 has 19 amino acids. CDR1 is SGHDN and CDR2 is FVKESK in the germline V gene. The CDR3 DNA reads TGTGCCAGCAGCCAAGTTAAAGGGACTACTAGCGGGGGGGAAGAGACCCAGTACTTC. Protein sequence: CASSQVKGTTSGGEETQYF.

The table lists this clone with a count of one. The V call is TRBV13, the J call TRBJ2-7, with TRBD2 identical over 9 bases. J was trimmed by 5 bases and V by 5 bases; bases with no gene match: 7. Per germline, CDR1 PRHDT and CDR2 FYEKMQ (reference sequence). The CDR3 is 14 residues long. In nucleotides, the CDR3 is TGTGCCAGCAGCCGCAGCGGGGGGATCAACGAGCAGTACTTC. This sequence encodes CASSRSGGINEQYF. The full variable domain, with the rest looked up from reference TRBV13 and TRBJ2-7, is AAGVIQSPRHLIKEKRETATLKCYPIPRHDTVYWYQQGPGQDPQFLISFYEKMQSDKGSIPDRFSAQQFSDYHSELNMSSLELGDSALYFCASSRSGGINEQYFGPGTRLTVT.

As DNA, the CDR3 is TGTGCCAGTAAACTAGCGCAAGGTCCCTACGAGCAGTACTTC. It specifies CASKLAQGPYEQYF. The chain is built from TRBV19 and TRBJ2-7; 7 nucleotides agree with TRBD2. The germline V gene has CDR1 LNHDA and CDR2 SQIVND (reference sequence). V was clipped by 7 bases and J by 2 bases; unmatched bases: 8. There are 14 residues in the CDR3.

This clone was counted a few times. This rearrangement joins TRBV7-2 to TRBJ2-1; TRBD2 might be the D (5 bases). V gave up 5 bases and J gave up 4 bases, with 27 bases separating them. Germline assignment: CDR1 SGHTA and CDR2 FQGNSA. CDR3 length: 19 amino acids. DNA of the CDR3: TGTGCCAGCAGCACGGGCCTCGGGCGCGCTACAACGGGGTACAATGAGCAGTTCTTC. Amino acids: CASSTGLGRATTGYNEQFF.